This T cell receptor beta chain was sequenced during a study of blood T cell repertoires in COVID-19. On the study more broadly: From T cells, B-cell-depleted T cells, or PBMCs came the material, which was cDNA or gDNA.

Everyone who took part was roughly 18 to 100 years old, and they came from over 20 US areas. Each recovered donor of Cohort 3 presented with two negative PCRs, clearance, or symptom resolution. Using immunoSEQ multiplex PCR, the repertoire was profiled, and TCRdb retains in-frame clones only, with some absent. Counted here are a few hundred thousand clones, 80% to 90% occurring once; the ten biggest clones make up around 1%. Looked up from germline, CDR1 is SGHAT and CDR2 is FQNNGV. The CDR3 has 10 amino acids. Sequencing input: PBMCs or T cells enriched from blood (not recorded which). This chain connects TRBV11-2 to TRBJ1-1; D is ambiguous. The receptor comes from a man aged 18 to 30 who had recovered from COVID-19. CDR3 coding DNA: TGTGGATCAGGCAACACTGAAGCTTTCTTT. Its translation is CGSGNTEAFF.